This TCR beta chain was sequenced in a study of T-cell reconstitution after alpha-beta-depleted transplantation in children. Study-level points and caveats: T-cell numbers and diversity one year post-transplant derived largely from freshly generated T cells.

TCRbeta library preparation incorporated unique molecular identifiers. TCRdb analysed the PCR reads with MiXCR anew, one entry per CDR3 protein. The table includes fewer than 250,000 distinct CDR3 sequences, 6.5% to 10% detected once. This clonotype was counted ten times or more. Its antigen is unknown. V trimming: 8 bases; J trimming: 0 bases; junction bases outside the gene matches: 9. This CDR3 is built from 15 residues. Germline CDR1 MNHNS, CDR2 SASEGT. The sample was PBMCs, mostly from graft donor cells, taken 180 days after TCRalphabeta/CD19-depleted stem cell transplant. This receptor was obtained from a male patient aged 10 to 17 who had a stem cell transplant for acute lymphoblastic leukemia, so the T cells may come from the graft donor. The V call is TRBV6-1, the J call TRBJ2-7; 8 nucleotides align to TRBD1. The CDR3 DNA sequence: TGTGCCAGCTATGGACAGGGCGGACACTCCTACGAGCAGTACTTC. It is translated as CASYGQGGHSYEQYF.